This T cell receptor beta chain derives from a study of shared clonotypes between healthy human individuals. Assay used: immunoSEQ multiplex PCR; TCRdb lists only in-frame clones, some missing. The sample yields around 370,000 clones, roughly 96% seen once. This CDR3 spans 14 amino acids. V lost 2 bases and J lost 3, with 11 bases in between. CDR1 and CDR2 (germline): SNHLY, FYNNEI. The sample was memory CD8+ T cells sorted from blood. Subset reported: CD45RO+ cells pooled with CCR7-negative TemRA cells. The receptor was isolated from a young man in good health. The chain is built from TRBV2 and TRBJ2-7; TRBD2 is a possible D gene (7 bases). The DNA for the CDR3 is TGTGCCAGCAGTGAATCGGGGGGCCTCTACGAGCAGTACTTC. This codes for CASSESGGLYEQYF.